The TCR beta chain under discussion was sequenced for a study of cytomegalovirus exposure and HLA in healthy donors (dated by TCRdb to 2015 to 2018). Looking at the study overall: An earlier analysis of some 500 of the donors reported 250 to 350 Gb of sequence data and some 100 million unique TCR beta sequences from 150 million to 200 million T cells. In addition to the first cohort of roughly 670 subjects, a separate validation cohort of 120 different subjects was used. An earlier analysis of roughly 580 of the donors used high-throughput TCR beta sequencing to judge whether each TCR beta V gene segment behaved as functional or pseudogenic. Of the approximately 400 genotyped donors, roughly 76% were placed in the genetic ancestry cluster associated with self-reported Caucasian donors. Class I and class II HLA loci were covered by the typing at four-digit resolution. In a later genetic analysis, genome-wide SNP genotypes for about 55% of the roughly 700 donors were used, and that subset was treated as a discovery cohort. Among several hundred genotyped donors of the cohort, an average of about 220,000 unique TCR beta nucleotide sequences was sequenced per donor, of which about 19% were non-productive. The T cell repertoires of some 700 subjects were profiled by immunosequencing and related to cytomegalovirus serostatus. Because of strong linkage in the cohort, a handful of DR-DQ haplotypes were treated as single units for association and clustering. To predict cytomegalovirus infection status, the study brought together high-throughput TCR immunosequencing, statistical association of individual TCRs with disease status, and machine learning. The aim of the study was to test whether cataloging public T cell receptors could identify signatures of past pathogen exposure. The later analysis used no new phenotypic data to find candidate immune exposures, relying instead on TCR beta sequences and their occurrence across donors. Alongside the repertoire data, information on donor age, sex, ethnicity and CMV serostatus was compiled. Every discovery cohort repertoire had been produced on one sequencing platform. Roughly 290 gigabases of sequencing data and 91 million or so unique TCR sequences made up an early release that covered several hundred HLA-typed donors. In a later analysis, previously published TCR beta repertoires from 666 donors were re-analyzed and high-resolution HLA genotyping was added so that TCR occurrence patterns could be studied. Typing coverage differed by locus: A, B, C, DRB1 and DQB1 were typed in about 629-630 donors, DQA1 in 522, DPA1 in some 610, and DPB1 in 450 to 480.

The cohort consisted of 600 to 750 healthy bone marrow donors. At the time of sampling, all cohort members were nominally healthy, though unrecorded immune exposures were likely present. The donor was CMV seronegative and was included in the group of over 300 seronegative cohort members. A peripheral blood sample was collected from each donor, and TCR beta sequencing was performed on peripheral blood mononuclear cells. Genomic DNA was extracted from the blood cell samples with the Qiagen DNeasy Blood Extraction Kit. Summary of the overall study and its limitations: Because the 87-base-pair reads could not distinguish some IMGT-functional V segments, including TRBV6-2 and TRBV6-3, those segments were excluded. In a later analysis, the rate of TCR association differed among HLA loci, with DRB1 alleles having the most associated TCRs and HLA-C alleles having the fewest. Most TCR sequences were seen in very few donors, while some public TCRs were found in many individuals. An association between a missense DCLRE1C variant and V-gene and J-gene trimming of TCR beta chains was found in a later genetic analysis and replicated in an independent cohort. In a later analysis, HLA-associated TCR beta chains were found to be more clonally expanded and to have lower generation probabilities than equally common non-associated chains. The presence/absence analyses assumed that sequencing depth was roughly uniform across donors, and that assumption may not be true. Correlated functional status among segregating V segments might reflect linkage disequilibrium, but an unknown experimental factor could not be ruled out. A few of the identified cytomegalovirus-associated TCR beta chains were confirmed in vitro to be specific for cytomegalovirus antigens. A group of highly shared sequence variants was considered likely to be a technical artifact of the sequencing pipeline. Around 16 rarely observed V segments, including chromosome 9 orphons, were excluded from the earlier analysis of a few hundred of the donors because counts were too low. The authors suggested that the approach could potentially be extended to other disease states and immunological phenotypes. A further reported finding was that TCR beta sequences accurately predicted the HLA-A and HLA-B alleles for most subjects in the first cohort. When HLA alleles, especially DR and DQ, strongly co-occurred, TCR associations were difficult to assign to individual alleles. Only TCR beta chains were sequenced in this cohort, and the absence of alpha or paired-chain data limited detectable features. According to a later analysis, parvovirus B19, influenza, CMV and Epstein-Barr virus appeared linked to several top co-occurrence clusters. A later genetic analysis reported fewer N-insertions in productive TCRs among donors in an Asian-associated ancestry cluster than the roughly 700-donor mean. In a later analysis, most CMV-associated TCR beta chains were found to appear HLA-restricted, with HLA associations seemingly driven largely by CMV exposure. A total of around 150 TCR beta chains were listed by the study as associated with cytomegalovirus. Because some donors lacked HLA typing at each locus, the association tests relied only on the typed subset. For the cohort, immune exposure information was limited to CMV serostatus. A later analysis associated roughly 17,000 TCR beta sequences with specific HLA alleles at a false discovery rate of 0.05. In an earlier analysis of roughly 560 of the donors, most TCR beta V segments were observed in productive rearrangements about 87% or about 30% of the time, broadly matching IMGT annotations. The classifier was reported to diagnose cytomegalovirus status with high specificity and sensitivity in both the original cohort and the validation cohort.

The library came from the immunoSEQ multiplex PCR assay. The multiplex PCR relied on a mix of 60 forward primers for TCR Vbeta segments and 13 reverse primers for TCR Jbeta segments. The CDR3 region of rearranged TCR beta genes was amplified from genomic DNA by a multiplex PCR assay. The amplified TCR beta libraries were sequenced on the Illumina HiSeq System as 87-base-pair reads. Turning to the authors' computational methods: Across the roughly 700 repertoires, a later analysis counted around 80 million unique TCR beta chains, some 11 million of which were shared by at least two donors. Raw reads were error-corrected and collapsed into unique sequences with a nearest-neighbor algorithm that merged closely related sequences to remove PCR and sequencing errors. To assign V, D and J gene segments, CDR3 sequences were aligned to IMGT reference sequences. For a sequence to be retained, at least a six-nucleotide match to both a V gene segment and a J gene segment was required. A rearrangement was called productive if the CDR3 had no stop codons and remained in frame with V and J, and every other rearrangement was called non-productive. CDR3 was defined by IMGT convention, running from the second conserved V-encoded cysteine to the conserved J-encoded phenylalanine. The earlier analysis of fewer than 750 of the donors excluded sequences that lacked an unambiguous match to a single V gene segment. In an earlier analysis of some 590 of the donors, a V segment was called functional when productive rearrangements were above 56.7%, and segregating when the standard deviation between donors exceeded 5%. A statistical classification framework was developed to diagnose cytomegalovirus status using the catalog of TCR beta chain sequences. In a later analysis, V and J genes were assigned by comparing TCR nucleotide sequences against IMGT/GENE-DB human TR gene sequences. The TCRdist pipeline was used in a later analysis to assign CDR3 sequences and most-parsimonious VDJ recombination scenarios. A later analysis defined each TCR beta chain by its CDR3 amino acid sequence plus V-gene family, and excluded reads lacking a unique V-gene family. A later analysis removed several hundred highly shared, low-generation-probability nucleotide sequences to deal with suspected cross-contamination and a sequencing artifact. For each public chain, a later analysis derived a clonal expansion index from normalized ranks of inferred template counts within each repertoire. In a later analysis, generation probabilities were computed with a VDJ recombination model fitted to out-of-frame rearrangements, and the resulting probabilities were checked against IGoR. In a later analysis, TCR-TCR, TCR-HLA and TCR-CMV co-occurrence was scored with hypergeometric tests, and a repertoire-size bias correction was applied to TCR pairs. A later analysis estimated false discovery rates by permuting HLA or CMV assignments 20 times. In a later analysis, co-occurring TCRs were grouped with DBSCAN, and TCRdist sequence similarity was added when clustering was performed within HLA-allele-positive subsets. Repertoires with fewer than 30,000 or more than 120,000 public chains were left out of co-occurrence clustering, as were five repertoires with anomalous nucleotide sharing. TCRdb provides this immuneACCESS table in a form limited to in-frame rearrangements. Some clones are lacking; in checked studies, under half of them reflect an unresolved V gene, and why the rest are absent is not known. V and J calls and clone size are those listed in that table; D and trimming were worked out from the DNA. The sample table records roughly 150,000 clones; around 72% of these occur just once. Jointly, the top ten make up roughly 2.1% of the sample.

The CDR3 goes from the cysteine to the phenylalanine over 15 residues. The read is trimmed to its CDR3 DNA, 45 bases read in frame from base 1. The germline V gene specifies SGDLS as CDR1 and YYNGEE as CDR2. V is cut back by 2 bases and J by 2 bases, with 2 bases in the junction unmatched. This clone was seen a single time. There is no known antigen for this receptor. Qualities for individual bases were not recorded, and no much larger clone is one base off. This TCR was recovered from a man between 35 and 55 years old in good health and CMV-seronegative. The chain joins TRBV9 to TRBJ2-4; 9 bases in between match TRBD1. Sequencing used PBMCs. The sequenced DNA is TGTGCCAGCAGCGTCGGGACAGGGTCCAAAAACATTCAGTACTTC. This translates into CASSVGTGSKNIQYF.